This is a list of T cell receptor beta chains from one sample in a study of blood T cell repertoires in COVID-19. Generated by immunoSEQ multiplex PCR, the TCRdb table keeps only in-frame clones and is missing some. Here the sample spans 250,000 to 350,000 clones, 80% to 90% being singletons. Sequenced: PBMCs or T cells enriched from blood (not recorded which). The source of these receptors is a young woman who had recovered from COVID-19. Both conserved end residues are part of each CDR3. A D gene is named only where the DNA matches it firmly.

V: TRBV28; D: -; J: TRBJ1-5; DNA: TGTGCCAGCTCGCCAGGGGCATATAGCAATCAGCCCCAGCATTTT; CDR3: CASSPGAYSNQPQHF
V: TRBV9; D: -; J: TRBJ1-1; DNA: TGTGCCAGCAGCGTAAACCGGGACAAGGGCACTGAAGCTTTCTTT; CDR3: CASSVNRDKGTEAFF
V: TRBV7-2; D: TRBD1; J: TRBJ1-2; DNA: TGTGCCAGCAGCTTACAAGGCGCAGGGGGCGTCCCTAAATATGGCTACACCTTC; CDR3: CASSLQGAGGVPKYGYTF
V: TRBV5-1; D: TRBD2; J: TRBJ2-3; DNA: TGCGCCAGCAGCTTGACCATGACTAGCGGGCATACGCAGTATTTT; CDR3: CASSLTMTSGHTQYF
V: TRBV5-6; D: TRBD1; J: TRBJ2-7; DNA: TGTGCCAGCAGCTGGACGGACAGGAACTCCTACGAGCAGTACTTC; CDR3: CASSWTDRNSYEQYF
V: TRBV30; D: TRBD2; J: TRBJ2-5; DNA: TGTGCCTGGAGTGTCGCCGGGACTAGGCAAGAGACCCAGTACTTC; CDR3: CAWSVAGTRQETQYF
V: TRBV7-9; D: -; J: TRBJ2-3; DNA: TGTGCCAGCAGCTTGACTAGTTCGCCGACAGATACGCAGTATTTT; CDR3: CASSLTSSPTDTQYF
V: TRBV19; D: -; J: TRBJ1-2; DNA: TGTGCCAGTAGCTCCAGGGGAGTCACGTACTACACCTTC; CDR3: CASSSRGVTYYTF
V: TRBV28; D: TRBD2; J: TRBJ2-2; DNA: TGTGCCAGCAGTTTTGGGACTAGCGGGGGGAGGACCGGGGAGCTGTTTTTT; CDR3: CASSFGTSGGRTGELFF
V: TRBV12-3/TRBV12-4; D: -; J: TRBJ2-7; DNA: TGTGCCAGCAGCCCTACCGGACTATGGCAGTACTTC; CDR3: CASSPTGLWQYF
V: TRBV28; D: -; J: TRBJ2-2; DNA: TGTGCCAGCAGTTTACCTACCCCAGGGCTCAACGGGGAGCTGTTTTTT; CDR3: CASSLPTPGLNGELFF
V: TRBV28; D: -; J: TRBJ1-4; DNA: TGTGCCAGCAGTTTAGTTGGACAGCCTAATGAAAAACTGTTTTTT; CDR3: CASSLVGQPNEKLFF
V: TRBV30; D: -; J: TRBJ2-3; DNA: TGTGCCTGGAGCAAAGGGACAAGAACACCAGATACGCAGTATTTT; CDR3: CAWSKGTRTPDTQYF
V: TRBV28; D: TRBD1; J: TRBJ1-2; DNA: TGTGCCATCAAGGAGGGGGCGGAGGGCTACACCTTC; CDR3: CAIKEGAEGYTF
V: TRBV7-2; D: TRBD2; J: TRBJ2-7; DNA: TGTGCCAGCAGCCTCAGTCCTAGCGGGAGCGGCGAGCAGTACTTC; CDR3: CASSLSPSGSGEQYF
V: TRBV7-9; D: -; J: TRBJ2-7; DNA: TGTGCCAGCAGCTTCCTACAGCACTCAGCCACTTACGAGCAGTACTTC; CDR3: CASSFLQHSATYEQYF
V: TRBV30; D: -; J: TRBJ2-1; DNA: TGTGCCTGGAAAAGGGAAGGCCGGGGGAGCTCCTACAATGAGCAGTTCTTC; CDR3: CAWKREGRGSSYNEQFF
V: TRBV19; D: -; J: TRBJ2-7; DNA: TGTGCCACCGGGGACTGGGGCTACGAGCAGTACTTC; CDR3: CATGDWGYEQYF
V: TRBV28; D: -; J: TRBJ1-5; DNA: TGTGCCAGCAGTTTACGTCGGGGGGCTGGCAATCAGCCCCAGCATTTT; CDR3: CASSLRRGAGNQPQHF
V: TRBV2; D: -; J: TRBJ2-7; DNA: TGTGCCAGCAAAAGAGACAGTTACGAGCAGTACTTC; CDR3: CASKRDSYEQYF
V: TRBV28; D: -; J: TRBJ2-5; DNA: TGTGCCAGCAGTTTATCGTACCAAGAGACCCAGTACTTC; CDR3: CASSLSYQETQYF
V: TRBV12-5; D: TRBD1; J: TRBJ1-5; DNA: TGTGCTAGTGGTACCGGGACAGATTATAGCAATCAGCCCCAGCATTTT; CDR3: CASGTGTDYSNQPQHF